The source of this TCR beta chain is a study of blood T cell repertoires in COVID-19. About the research overall: The study drew acute and convalescent COVID-19 samples from the United States, Italy and Spain. Nucleic acid was either cDNA or gDNA, and it came from T cells, B-cell-depleted T cells, or PBMCs.

In the source study's methods: How many nucleated cells were present was estimated from reference gene primer amplification. Generated by immunoSEQ multiplex PCR, the TCRdb table keeps only in-frame clones and is missing some. Clone size and V and J calls were adopted from that table, with D and trimming inferred from the DNA. This table holds 65,000 to 90,000 clones, 70% to 90% found once. This CDR3 region has 12 residues. The germline CDR1 and CDR2 sequences are SGHNT and YYREEE (reference sequence). Trimming shortened V by 1 base and J by 8 bases, and 9 bases separated the two germline ends. The TCR sequence derives from a woman older than 75 with acute or convalescent COVID-19. The rearrangement joins TRBV5-4 to TRBJ1-1; no reliable D call. Material for sequencing was peripheral blood. The CDR3 region is CASSLNSAEAFF. CDR3 DNA: TGTGCCAGCAGCTTGAATAGTGCAGAAGCTTTCTTT.